These T cell receptor beta chains were read from a single sample in a study of blood T cell repertoires in COVID-19. Repertoires were generated with immunoSEQ multiplex PCR, while TCRdb's copy carries only in-frame clones and drops some. This table has about 140,000 clones, roughly 87% appearing once. Sequenced: peripheral blood. The receptors were sampled from a man between 70 and 80 years old with acute or convalescent COVID-19. Each CDR3 is given with its conserved first and last residue. The D gene is left open where the match is weak. The size field is filled for only some rows; it gives once, few, many or a size class.

cdr3_aa: CASKGGEEKLFF
cdr3_nt: TGTGCCAGCAAAGGGGGGGAGGAAAAACTGTTTTTT
clone_size: -
v_call: TRBV2
j_call: TRBJ1-4
d_call: -

cdr3_aa: CASSSPGHPHEQFF
cdr3_nt: TGTGCCAGCAGCTCTCCTGGGCATCCCCATGAGCAGTTCTTC
clone_size: -
v_call: TRBV7-7
j_call: TRBJ2-1
d_call: -

cdr3_aa: CASRIRTTEGRGYTF
cdr3_nt: TGTGCCAGCCGTATCCGAACCACTGAGGGTCGGGGCTACACCTTC
clone_size: -
v_call: TRBV19
j_call: TRBJ1-2
d_call: -

cdr3_aa: CASSDRRDSNQPQHF
cdr3_nt: TGTGCCAGCAGTGATCGGAGGGATAGCAATCAGCCCCAGCATTTT
clone_size: -
v_call: TRBV6-1
j_call: TRBJ1-5
d_call: -

cdr3_aa: CASSLALTGQSGANVLTF
cdr3_nt: TGCGCCAGCAGCTTGGCCCTGACAGGGCAATCTGGGGCCAACGTCCTGACTTTC
clone_size: -
v_call: TRBV5-1
j_call: TRBJ2-6
d_call: TRBD1

cdr3_aa: CSVRQGARSYEQYF
cdr3_nt: TGCAGCGTTCGACAGGGGGCTAGGTCCTACGAGCAGTACTTC
clone_size: -
v_call: TRBV29-1
j_call: TRBJ2-7
d_call: TRBD1

cdr3_aa: CASSVGLAGGPGAGELFF
cdr3_nt: TGCGCCAGCAGCGTGGGACTAGCGGGAGGTCCTGGTGCCGGGGAGCTGTTTTTT
clone_size: once
v_call: TRBV5-1
j_call: TRBJ2-2
d_call: TRBD2

cdr3_aa: CASSASRGGNEQFF
cdr3_nt: TGTGCCAGCAGTGCGTCTAGGGGTGGGAATGAGCAGTTCTTC
clone_size: few
v_call: TRBV2
j_call: TRBJ2-1
d_call: -

cdr3_aa: CSVENSQGGHYGYTF
cdr3_nt: TGCAGCGTTGAAAATTCGCAGGGGGGCCACTATGGCTACACCTTC
clone_size: -
v_call: TRBV29-1
j_call: TRBJ1-2
d_call: TRBD1

cdr3_aa: CASSLDRGYEQYF
cdr3_nt: TGTGCCAGCTCACTCGACAGGGGGTACGAGCAGTACTTC
clone_size: -
v_call: TRBV18
j_call: TRBJ2-7
d_call: TRBD1

cdr3_aa: CASSLELAGTYEQYF
cdr3_nt: TGTGCCAGCAGCTTGGAGCTAGCGGGTACCTACGAGCAGTACTTC
clone_size: few
v_call: TRBV5-4
j_call: TRBJ2-7
d_call: TRBD2

cdr3_aa: CASSERLAEVGEQFF
cdr3_nt: TGCGCCAGCAGTGAACGACTAGCGGAGGTGGGGGAGCAGTTCTTC
clone_size: -
v_call: TRBV10-1
j_call: TRBJ2-1
d_call: TRBD2

cdr3_aa: CASSPSGDYGYTF
cdr3_nt: TGTGCCAGTAGTCCGTCGGGGGATTATGGCTACACCTTC
clone_size: few
v_call: TRBV19
j_call: TRBJ1-2
d_call: -

cdr3_aa: CATTGQGPYEQYF
cdr3_nt: TGTGCCACCACGGGACAGGGACCCTACGAGCAGTACTTC
clone_size: -
v_call: TRBV10-3
j_call: TRBJ2-7
d_call: TRBD1

cdr3_aa: CASSLGGSPNEKLFF
cdr3_nt: TGCGCCAGCAGCTTGGGCGGTTCCCCTAATGAAAAACTGTTTTTT
clone_size: -
v_call: TRBV5-1
j_call: TRBJ1-4
d_call: -

cdr3_aa: CASSLGHANTEAFF
cdr3_nt: TGTGCCAGCAGCTTAGGGCACGCGAACACTGAAGCTTTCTTT
clone_size: -
v_call: TRBV7-9
j_call: TRBJ1-1
d_call: -

cdr3_aa: CASSGGRGANTEAFF
cdr3_nt: TGTGCCAGCAGCGGAGGTCGGGGGGCCAACACTGAAGCTTTCTTT
clone_size: -
v_call: TRBV7-9
j_call: TRBJ1-1
d_call: -

cdr3_aa: CASSEQGTYTDTQYF
cdr3_nt: TGTGCCAGCAGTGAACAGGGGACGTACACAGATACGCAGTATTTT
clone_size: once
v_call: TRBV2
j_call: TRBJ2-3
d_call: -

cdr3_aa: CASSYGDRAGGYTF
cdr3_nt: TGTGCCAGCAGTTACGGAGACAGGGCTGGTGGCTACACCTTC
clone_size: -
v_call: TRBV6-5
j_call: TRBJ1-2
d_call: TRBD1

cdr3_aa: CASSLPGSYEQYF
cdr3_nt: TGTGCCAGCAGCTTACCGGGATCCTACGAGCAGTACTTC
clone_size: -
v_call: TRBV7-9
j_call: TRBJ2-7
d_call: -

cdr3_aa: CASSSPATATNEKLFF
cdr3_nt: TGTGCCAGCAGCTCACCCGCGACAGCAACTAATGAAAAACTGTTTTTT
clone_size: -
v_call: TRBV28
j_call: TRBJ1-4
d_call: -

cdr3_aa: CASSQVLAGGETQYF
cdr3_nt: TGTGCCAGCAGCCAAGTCCTAGCGGGAGGTGAGACCCAGTACTTC
clone_size: -
v_call: TRBV14
j_call: TRBJ2-5
d_call: TRBD2

cdr3_aa: CASSSQTGLYHGYTF
cdr3_nt: TGTGCCAGCAGTTCCCAGACAGGGCTCTATCATGGCTACACCTTC
clone_size: -
v_call: TRBV27
j_call: TRBJ1-2
d_call: TRBD1

cdr3_aa: CASSPELGQGKRLATDTQYF
cdr3_nt: TGCGCCAGCAGCCCGGAGTTGGGACAGGGAAAAAGGTTGGCCACAGATACGCAGTATTTT
clone_size: -
v_call: TRBV10-2
j_call: TRBJ2-3
d_call: TRBD1

cdr3_aa: CASSLVESWMDEQFF
cdr3_nt: TGTGCCAGCAGTTTAGTGGAGTCATGGATGGATGAGCAGTTCTTC
clone_size: -
v_call: TRBV28
j_call: TRBJ2-1
d_call: -

cdr3_aa: CASSEGAIHEQYF
cdr3_nt: TGTGCCAGCAGCGAGGGGGCGATTCACGAGCAGTACTTC
clone_size: few
v_call: TRBV11-3
j_call: TRBJ2-7
d_call: TRBD1

cdr3_aa: CASSFSGQETQYF
cdr3_nt: TGCGCCAGCAGCTTCAGCGGTCAAGAGACCCAGTACTTC
clone_size: -
v_call: TRBV5-1
j_call: TRBJ2-5
d_call: -

cdr3_aa: CSVRTGQTAQHF
cdr3_nt: TGCAGCGTGCGGACAGGACAGACAGCCCAGCATTTT
clone_size: -
v_call: TRBV29-1
j_call: TRBJ1-5
d_call: TRBD1

cdr3_aa: CASSQRQGSYNEQFF
cdr3_nt: TGTGCCAGCAGCCAACGACAGGGGTCCTACAATGAGCAGTTCTTC
clone_size: -
v_call: TRBV14
j_call: TRBJ2-1
d_call: TRBD1

cdr3_aa: CASSQVWDTDSYEQYF
cdr3_nt: TGTGCCAGCAGCCAAGTTTGGGACACCGACTCCTACGAGCAGTACTTC
clone_size: -
v_call: TRBV3-1/TRBV3-2
j_call: TRBJ2-7
d_call: -